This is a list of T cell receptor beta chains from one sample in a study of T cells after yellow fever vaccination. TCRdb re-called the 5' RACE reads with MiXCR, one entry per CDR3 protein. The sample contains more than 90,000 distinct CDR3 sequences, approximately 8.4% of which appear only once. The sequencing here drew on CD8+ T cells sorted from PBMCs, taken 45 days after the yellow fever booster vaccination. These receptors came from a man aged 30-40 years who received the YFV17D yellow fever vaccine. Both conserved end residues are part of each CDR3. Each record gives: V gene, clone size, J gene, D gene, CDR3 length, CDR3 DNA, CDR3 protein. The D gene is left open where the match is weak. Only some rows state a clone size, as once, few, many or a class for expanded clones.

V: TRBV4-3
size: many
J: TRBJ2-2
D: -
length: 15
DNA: TGCGCCAGCAGCCCCCAAGTGGATAACACCGGGGAGCTGTTTTTT
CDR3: CASSPQVDNTGELFF

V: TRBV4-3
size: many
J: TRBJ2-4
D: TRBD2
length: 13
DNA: TGCGCCAGCAGCCAGACCGGGAGGTACATTCAGTACTTC
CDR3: CASSQTGRYIQYF

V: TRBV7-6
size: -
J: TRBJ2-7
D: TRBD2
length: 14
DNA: TGTGCCAGCAGCCCCACCTCCACTAGCGACGAGCAGTACTTC
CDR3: CASSPTSTSDEQYF

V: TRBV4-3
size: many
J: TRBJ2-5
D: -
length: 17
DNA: TGCGCCAGCAGCCAAGAATGGCGAGCGGTGGGGGAAGAGACCCAGTACTTC
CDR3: CASSQEWRAVGEETQYF

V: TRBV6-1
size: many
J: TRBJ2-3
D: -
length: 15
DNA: TGTGCCAGCGGGGAAGGGACCACTACCTTAGATACGCAGTATTTT
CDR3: CASGEGTTTLDTQYF

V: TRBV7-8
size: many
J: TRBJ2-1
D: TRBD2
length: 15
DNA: TGTGCCAGCAGCCTTCTGGCTAGCGGGTTTCCTGAGCAGTTCTTC
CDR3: CASSLLASGFPEQFF

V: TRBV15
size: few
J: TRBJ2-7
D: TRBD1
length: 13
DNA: TGTGCCACCAGCAGCCGGGACAGCTACGAGCAGTACTTC
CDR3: CATSSRDSYEQYF

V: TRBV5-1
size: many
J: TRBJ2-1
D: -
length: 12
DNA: TGCGCCAGCAGCTCGGCAGGGAATGAGCAGTTCTTC
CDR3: CASSSAGNEQFF

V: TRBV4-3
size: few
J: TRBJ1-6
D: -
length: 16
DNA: TGCGCCAGCAGCCAAGACGGGAGCTCCTATAATTCACCCCTCCACTTT
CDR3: CASSQDGSSYNSPLHF

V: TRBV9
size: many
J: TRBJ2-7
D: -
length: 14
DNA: TGTGCCAGCAGCGTAGGCGGGGCACCCTACGAGCAGTACTTC
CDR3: CASSVGGAPYEQYF

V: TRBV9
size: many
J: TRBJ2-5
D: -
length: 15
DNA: TGTGCCAGCAGCGGATACGACTCCCGTGGGGAGACCCAGTACTTC
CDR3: CASSGYDSRGETQYF

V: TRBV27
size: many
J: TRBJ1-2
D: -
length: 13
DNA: TGTGCCAGCAGTTTTCAGGGAGACTATGGCTACACCTTC
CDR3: CASSFQGDYGYTF

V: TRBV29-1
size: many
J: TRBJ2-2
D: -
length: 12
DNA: TGCAGCGCCCCGTTTAAGCGGGGGGAGCTGTTTTTT
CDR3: CSAPFKRGELFF

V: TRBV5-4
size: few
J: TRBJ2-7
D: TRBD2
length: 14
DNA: TGTGCCAGCAGCTTTGCGACTAGCGGCTACGAGCAGTACTTC
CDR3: CASSFATSGYEQYF

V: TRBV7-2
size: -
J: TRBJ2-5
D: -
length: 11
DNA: TGTGCCAGCATGGGTAGCGGGACCCAGTACTTC
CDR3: CASMGSGTQYF

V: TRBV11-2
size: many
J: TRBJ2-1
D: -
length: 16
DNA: TGTGCCAGCAGCGCGACGACAGGCGATACCTACAATGAGCAGTTCTTC
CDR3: CASSATTGDTYNEQFF

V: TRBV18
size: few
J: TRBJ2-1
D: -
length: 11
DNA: TGTGCCAGCTCAACCGGTTTCGAGCAGTTCTTC
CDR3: CASSTGFEQFF

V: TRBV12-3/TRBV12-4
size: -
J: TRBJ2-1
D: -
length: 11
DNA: TGTGCCAGCACGCAGGACAAGGAGCAGTTCTTC
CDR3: CASTQDKEQFF

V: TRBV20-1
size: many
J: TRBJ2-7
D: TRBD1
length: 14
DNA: TGCAGTGCTAGAGACCTGACAGGGGATTACGAGCAGTACTTC
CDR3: CSARDLTGDYEQYF

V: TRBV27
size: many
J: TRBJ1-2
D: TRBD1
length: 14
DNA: TGTGCCAGCAGGACTCTAGACAGGGACGGAGGCTACACCTTC
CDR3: CASRTLDRDGGYTF

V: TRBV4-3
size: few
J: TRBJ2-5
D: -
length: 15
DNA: TGCGCCAGCAGCCAAGATCTGGCCCTACGGGAGACCCAGTACTTC
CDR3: CASSQDLALRETQYF

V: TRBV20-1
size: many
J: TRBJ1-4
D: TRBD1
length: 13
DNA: TGCAGTGCTGACAGGGTACTGGACGAAAAACTGTTTTTT
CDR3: CSADRVLDEKLFF

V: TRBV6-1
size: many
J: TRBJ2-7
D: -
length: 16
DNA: TGTGCCAGCAGCGCCAGGAGGCAGGGGCTCAACTACGAGCAGTACTTC
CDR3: CASSARRQGLNYEQYF

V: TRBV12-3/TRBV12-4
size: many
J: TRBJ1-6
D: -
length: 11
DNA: TGTGCCAGCAGTTTTGGTTCACCCCTCCACTTT
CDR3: CASSFGSPLHF

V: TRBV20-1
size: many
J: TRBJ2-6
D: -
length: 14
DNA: TGCAGTGCCGCAGGGTACTCTGGGGCCAACGTCCTGACTTTC
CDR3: CSAAGYSGANVLTF